This record looks at one T cell receptor beta chain sequence and its context. Antigen specificity is unknown. Assay used: immunoSEQ multiplex PCR; TCRdb lists only in-frame clones, some missing. This table has some 150,000 clones, approximately 90% appearing once. This specimen comes from a study of cytomegalovirus exposure and HLA in healthy donors. Study-level findings and limits: The tendency of first-cohort TCR clusters to co-occur in the 130 or so validation repertoires was identified by a subsequent analysis. Diagnosis of cytomegalovirus status made by the classifier reportedly showed high specificity and sensitivity.

The donors were in the approximately 120-subject validation cohort; that cohort was separate from the approximately 730-subject first cohort. Germline-derived CDR1 and CDR2 are LGHNA and YSLEER. Unmatched junction bases numbered 6, after V lost 6 bases and J lost 4 bases. This CDR3 comprises 15 residues. The sequenced sample was PBMCs. The sequence was collected from a man aged 18-30 years in good health and CMV-seronegative. This chain connects TRBV4-3 to TRBJ2-7, with TRBD2 identical over 13 bases. The CDR3 loop is CASSTGTSGIYEQYF. CDR3 in DNA: TGCGCCAGCAGTACTGGGACTAGCGGGATATACGAGCAGTACTTC.